These 4 T cell receptor beta chains were sequenced from one sample in a study of blood T cell repertoires in COVID-19. Sequencing was performed with immunoSEQ multiplex PCR; in TCRdb, only in-frame clones are kept and a portion is missing. The sample consists of around 180,000 clones, 85% to 90% of them appearing once. The specimen sequenced was peripheral blood. The source of these receptors is a human donor in a cohort sampled during active COVID-19.

The genes are TRBV10-3 and TRBJ2-5; 8 positions match TRBD2. The V and J ends lost 6 bases and 5 bases, in that order; junction bases with no gene match: 5. The CDR3 has 13 residues. The germline V gene has CDR1 ENHRY and CDR2 SYGVKD. CDR3 sequence: CAISPTSVETQYF. The CDR3 DNA reads as TGTGCCATCAGCCCGACTAGCGTGGAGACCCAGTACTTC.

The chain uses TRBV10-3 and TRBJ1-1; the D gene is possibly TRBD1 (5 bases). Trimming took off 10 bases at V and 1 base at J, with 16 bases between the two ends. This CDR3 is 14 amino acids long. Germline assignment: CDR1 ENHRY and CDR2 SYGVKD. In DNA form, the CDR3 reads TGTGCCACCCGGGGGGGGTTAAGGAACACTGAAGCTTTCTTT. Its translation is CATRGGLRNTEAFF.

The chain has TRBV4-3 and TRBJ2-1, with 9 bases fitting TRBD2. Germline V gene data show CDR1 as LGHNA and CDR2 as YSLEER. The CDR3 has 15 residues. J was trimmed by 3 bases and V by 4 bases; bases with no gene match: 4. CDR3 in DNA: TGCGCCAGCAGCCCGGGACTAGCTGTCTACAATGAGCAGTTCTTC. This encodes CASSPGLAVYNEQFF.

The chain is built from TRBV10-3 and TRBJ2-7; D unclear. CDR3 length equals 14 residues. V was trimmed by 2 bases and J by 0 bases, leaving 8 bases between them. The germline V gene has CDR1 ENHRY and CDR2 SYGVKD. The CDR3 region is CAISEGRTSYEQYF. CDR3 DNA: TGTGCCATCAGTGAGGGCCGAACCTCCTACGAGCAGTACTTC.